The clone carrying this T cell receptor (beta chain) was observed a few times. V was pared by 2 bases and J by 10 bases, with 6 bases between. This CDR3 spans 11 amino acids. Germline V CDR1 and CDR2: MNHNS, SASEGT. The table came from immunoSEQ multiplex PCR; TCRdb's copy has only in-frame clones and leaves some out. This sample has approximately 140,000 clones, with about 74% found just once. This sample stems from a study of blood T cell repertoires in COVID-19. The overall study: The study drew acute and convalescent COVID-19 samples from the United States, Italy and Spain. T cells, B-cell-depleted T cells, or PBMCs supplied cDNA or gDNA.

This chain connects TRBV6-1 to TRBJ2-1; TRBD1 is a possible D gene (5 bases). The origin of this receptor is a man aged 50 or older with acute or convalescent COVID-19. Sequenced: peripheral blood. The CDR3 sequence is CASSEWTEQFF. CDR3 sequence (DNA): TGTGCCAGCAGTGAATGGACAGAGCAGTTCTTC.